The sequence of this T cell receptor (beta chain) was determined in a study of T cell clonality in common variable immunodeficiency. Libraries were prepared by immunoSEQ multiplex PCR; TCRdb keeps only in-frame clonotypes and omits some of them. The repertoire yields about 43,000 clones, none seen only once; the top ten contain 2.1%. The table lists this clone with many counts. The CDR3 end falls 3 residues outside the read, so it is completed with the germline J gene. CDR3 length equals 15 residues. Germline assignment: CDR1 ENHRY and CDR2 SYGVKD. V lost 4 bases, J lost 7 bases, and 8 bases stayed unmatched.

The clonotype originates from a person between 18 and 75 years old in good health. The chain is built from TRBV10-3 and TRBJ2-1, with 9 bases lining up with TRBD1. The specimen was peripheral blood mononuclear cells. CDR3 loop: CAISVGTGTLNEQFF. CDR3 bases read: TGTGCCATCAGTGTTGGGACAGGGACATTGAATGAG.